This TCR beta chain was observed in a study of blood T cells in healthy people across ages. A J-beta primer mix and a sample-barcoded 5' primer were used in a second PCR of roughly 7 to 12 cycles. Any given sample supplied a minimum of 3 million CDR3-containing paired-end reads. TCRdb analysed the 5' RACE reads with MiXCR anew, one entry per CDR3 protein. This sample has fewer than 1.5 million distinct CDR3 sequences, with roughly 45% found just once. Between the trimmed V and J ends, which lost 2 bases and 5 bases, there was a span of 16 bases. Germline V CDR1 and CDR2: SGDLS, YYNGEE. This CDR3 contains 15 residues.

The sequenced sample was blood. The chain employs TRBV9 and TRBJ2-5; D is perhaps TRBD1 (5 bases). The clonotype originates from a young woman in good health. CDR3 region: CASSVRTSEGETQYF. The CDR3 nucleotides are TGTGCCAGCAGCGTTCGGACATCGGAAGGGGAGACCCAGTACTTC.